These 25 T cell receptor beta chains came from one sample sequenced in a study of T cells in women clearing cervical HPV infection. Here immunoSEQ multiplex PCR was the method, and the copy in TCRdb shows in-frame clones only, minus some. In total, the table holds 20,000 to 30,000 clones. Sequenced sample: blood buffy coat. The receptors stem from a woman aged 18 to 69 with a cervical HPV16 infection that either progressed to CIN3+ or cleared (not recorded which).

Turning to this clone: The CDR3 end lies 3 residues beyond the end of the read and is filled in from the germline J gene. This sequence joins TRBV23-1 and TRBJ2-5; TRBD1 agrees at 11 bases. TRBV23-1 falls under the ORF class, with uncertain function. The CDR3 is 15 amino acids. The V segment lost 7 bases and the J segment 3 bases; nucleotides outside the gene matches: 7. The part of the CDR3 DNA that was read is TGCGCCAGCACCCCCCGGGACAGGGGGGAAGAGACC. Its translation is CASTPRDRGEET. The full CDR3 sequence reads CASTPRDRGEETQYF.

Remarks on this clone: The CDR3 end falls 3 residues outside the read, so it is completed with the germline J gene. The chain couples TRBV5-5 to TRBJ2-1; 10 nucleotides agree with TRBD2. The V gene end was trimmed by 4 bases and the J gene end by 4 bases; junction bases not matched to a gene: 5. Germline lookup yields CDR1 SGHKS and CDR2 YYEKEE (reference sequence). The CDR3 has 15 amino acids. The CDR3 here is CASSKGLAMYNEQFF. The sequenced part of the CDR3 DNA is TGTGCCAGCAGCAAGGGACTAGCGATGTACAATGAG. The whole variable domain, remainder taken from reference TRBV5-5 and TRBJ2-1, is DAGVTQSPTHLIKTRGQQVTLRCSPISGHKSVSWYQQVLGQGPQFIFQYYEKEERGRGNFPDRFSARQFPNYSSELNVNALLLGDSALYLCASSKGLAMYNEQFFGPGTRLTVL.

In regard to this clone: The read stops 3 residues short of the end of the CDR3; the missing end is completed from the germline J gene. This chain connects TRBV19 to TRBJ2-4; 11 nucleotides line up with TRBD1. From germline, CDR1 is LNHDA and CDR2 SQIVND (reference sequence). The CDR3 loop spans 15 amino acids. The DNA read from the CDR3 is TGTGCCAGTAGTGCGGACAGGGGGCGAAACTATGGT. It encodes CASSADRGRNYG. The complete CDR3 sequence is CASSADRGRNYGQYF.

With respect to this clone: The CDR3 end falls 3 residues outside the read, so it is completed with the germline J gene. This chain connects TRBV12-3 or TRBV12-4 to TRBJ2-3, with a tentative D call TRBD2 (5 bases). The CDR3 is 14 residues long. V lost 5 bases to trimming and J lost 3 bases, with 12 bases between them. The part of the CDR3 DNA that was read is TGTGCCAGCAGTAGCGGCAGTCAAACAGATACG. Encoded protein: CASSSGSQTDT. The whole CDR3 protein reads CASSSGSQTDTQYF.

Notes on this clone: The read terminates 3 residues ahead of where the CDR3 ends, so the germline J gene completes it. The chain carries TRBV20-1 and TRBJ1-6; D is possibly TRBD1 (6 bases). The germline CDR1 and CDR2 sequences are DFQATT and SNEGSKA (reference sequence). The CDR3 is 17 amino acids. The CDR3 DNA, read in part, is TGCAGTGCTAGACTTCCTACCGGGGGTGCGGAGGGGGGGCCC. It is translated as CSARLPTGGAEGGP. The CDR3 as a whole reads CSARLPTGGAEGGPLHF.

As to this clone: The observed sequence ends 3 residues before the CDR3 terminus, with the missing tail filled in from the germline J gene. The rearrangement joins TRBV19 to TRBJ1-2; D may be TRBD1 (5 bases). The CDR3 spans 15 residues. Per the germline V gene, CDR1 is LNHDA and CDR2 is SQIVND (reference sequence). CDR3 bases read: TGTGCCAGTAGTCCATCCTCTACACAGGCCTACGAC. The encoded protein is CASSPSSTQAYD. The whole CDR3 protein reads CASSPSSTQAYDYTF.

Comment on this clone: With the read ending 3 residues before the CDR3 end, the germline J gene is used to fill in that end. The chain links TRBV12-3 or TRBV12-4 to TRBJ2-7, with TRBD2 matching over 10 bases. The CDR3 has 17 amino acids. Trimming removed 3 bases from V and 0 bases from J; junction bases left unmatched: 8. Here the CDR3 reads CASSFASGSLSSYEQYF. The DNA read from the CDR3 is TGTGCCAGCAGTTTTGCTAGCGGGAGTCTGAGCTCCTACGAG.

Worth noting for this clone: The read terminates 3 residues ahead of where the CDR3 ends, so the germline J gene completes it. V gene TRBV18 combines with J gene TRBJ2-3, with D possibly TRBD1 on 6 matching bases. The CDR3 loop spans 17 amino acids. CDR1 and CDR2 from the germline V gene are KGHSH and LQKENI. The sequenced CDR3 bases are TGTGCCAGCTCACCCCAACAGGGCCTTGGTAGCAATCAGCCG. Its protein product is CASSPQQGLGSNQP. In full, the CDR3 is CASSPQQGLGSNQPQYF.

The sequenced part of the CDR3 DNA is TGTGCCAGCAGCTTGGAGACAGGGACGATATCGCCG. This sequence encodes CASSLETGTISP. The entire CDR3 is CASSLETGTISPLFF. V usage is TRBV7-6 and J usage is TRBJ2-2; 7 bases fit TRBD1. Read coverage stops 3 residues before the CDR3 terminus; the germline J gene supplies the remainder. The CDR3 contains 15 residues. CDR1 is SGHVS and CDR2 is FNYEAQ in the germline V gene.

Partial CDR3 DNA: TGTGCCAGCAGCTTATCACTAGGGGGCACCGGGGAG. This encodes CASSLSLGGTGE. The CDR3 reads in full as CASSLSLGGTGELFF. This rearrangement joins TRBV7-3 to TRBJ2-2; possibly TRBD1 for D (6 bases). The DNA ends 3 residues before the CDR3 does, and the rest of the CDR3 is filled in from the germline J gene. CDR3 length: 15 amino acids. Trimming cost V 2 bases and J 4 bases, with 11 bases left between them. The germline V gene has CDR1 SGHTA and CDR2 FQGTGA.

Concerning this clone: The CDR3 extends 3 residues past the end of the read, so its final part is completed from the germline J gene. The genes are TRBV2 and TRBJ2-1, with D possibly TRBD2 on 6 matching bases. V was pared by 8 bases and J by 0 bases, with 11 bases between. Per the germline V gene, CDR1 is SNHLY and CDR2 is FYNNEI. This CDR3 comprises 14 residues. This CDR3 reads CASVEGPSYNEQFF. CDR3 DNA (partial): TGTGCCAGCGTGGAGGGGCCCTCCTACAATGAG.

As to this clone: The read terminates 3 residues ahead of where the CDR3 ends, so the germline J gene completes it. The V and J genes are TRBV20-1 and TRBJ2-5; possibly TRBD2 for D (5 bases). Trimming took off 6 bases at V and 5 bases at J, with 19 bases between the two ends. The CDR3 runs 14 residues. Germline V gene data show CDR1 as DFQATT and CDR2 as SNEGSKA (reference sequence). The covered CDR3 bases are TGCAGTGCGAGGTCTGGGGTTCAGCGGGAGACC. It is translated as CSARSGVQRET. The entire CDR3 protein reads CSARSGVQRETQYF.

The CDR3 reads CASSILGTGFPGNTIYF. The CDR3 DNA, read in part, is TGTGCCAGTAGTATCCTCGGGACAGGCTTTCCCGGAAACACC. This chain uses TRBV19 with TRBJ1-3; the match to TRBD1 covers 8 bases. Sequencing ends 3 residues short of the CDR3 end; the germline J gene provides the rest. The trim removed 3 bases at V and 4 bases at J, leaving 11 bases unmatched. The CDR3 is 17 amino acids. From germline, CDR1 is LNHDA and CDR2 SQIVND (reference sequence).

Note on this clone: The sequenced fragment ends 3 residues before the CDR3 boundary, so the rest is inferred from the germline J gene. The chain is built from TRBV2 and TRBJ2-7; 11 bases fit TRBD2. The CDR3 has 13 amino acids. The V gene end was trimmed by 8 bases and the J gene end by 6 bases; junction bases not matched to a gene: 6. From germline, CDR1 is SNHLY and CDR2 FYNNEI. The CDR3 region is CASSGTSGREQYF. Partial CDR3 DNA: TGTGCCAGCTCCGGGACTAGCGGTCGCGAG.

In the case of this clone: Read data end 3 residues before the CDR3 end; the end is taken from the germline J gene. This sequence joins TRBV27 and TRBJ2-7; 8 bases agree with TRBD1. The CDR3 is 17 residues long. The ends lost 4 bases at V and 2 bases at J; junction bases unmatched: 13. Germline V gene lookup returns CDR1 MNHEY and CDR2 SMNVEV (reference sequence). The CDR3 is CASSSDRGMFGTYEQYF. CDR3 bases read: TGTGCCAGCAGTTCCGACAGGGGCATGTTCGGAACCTACGAG.

With regard to this clone: The read halts 3 residues ahead of the CDR3 end, with the missing end drawn from the germline J gene. V usage is TRBV5-1 and J usage is TRBJ1-6; 8 positions agree with TRBD1. Germline CDR1 reads SGHRS; CDR2 reads YFSETQ. This CDR3 has 15 residues. V was clipped by 4 bases and J by 5 bases; unmatched bases: 5. Here the CDR3 reads CASSGRQGNNSPLHF. The part of the CDR3 DNA that was read is TGCGCCAGCAGCGGGAGACAGGGGAATAATTCACCC.

Details on this clone: The sequence runs out 3 residues before the end of the CDR3; the remainder is reconstructed from the germline J gene. This sample also contains other DNA sequences that code for the same CDR3. The chain has TRBV2 and TRBJ1-2; TRBD1 aligns across 7 bases. V was pared by 6 bases and J by 4 bases, with 11 bases of the junction left unmatched. Germline V lookup: CDR1 SNHLY, CDR2 FYNNEI. The CDR3 spans 15 residues. CDR3 DNA (partial): TGTGCCAGCAGCAAAGAGGGGGCGCTTGGCTATGGC. Protein sequence: CASSKEGALGYG. The complete CDR3 protein is CASSKEGALGYGYTF.

As to this clone: The CDR3 is cut off 3 residues early in the read; its end comes from the germline J gene. Other DNA sequences in the same sample also yield this CDR3. The rearrangement links TRBV2 to TRBJ1-3; 7 nucleotides line up with TRBD1. Germline V gives CDR1 SNHLY, CDR2 FYNNEI. Trimming cost V 6 bases and J 4 bases; bases outside gene matches: 9. The CDR3 covers 15 residues. The CDR3 protein is CASRADRAYGNTIYF. Incomplete CDR3 DNA: TGTGCCAGCAGGGCCGACAGGGCGTACGGAAACACC. The whole variable domain, filled in from reference TRBV2 and TRBJ1-3, reads EPEVTQTPSHQVTQMGQEVILRCVPISNHLYFYWYRQILGQKVEFLVSFYNNEISEKSEIFDDQFSVERPDGSNFTLKIRSTKLEDSAMYFCASRADRAYGNTIYFGEGSWLTVV.

Concerning this clone: The observed sequence ends 3 residues before the CDR3 terminus, with the missing tail filled in from the germline J gene. The V call is TRBV19, the J call TRBJ2-3, with TRBD1 matching over 7 bases. This CDR3 has 13 residues. V was clipped by 5 bases and J by 6 bases; unmatched bases: 5. Per germline, CDR1 LNHDA and CDR2 SQIVND (reference sequence). The CDR3 here is CASSEHRGDTQYF. Incomplete CDR3 DNA: TGTGCCAGTAGTGAGCACAGGGGCGATACG. Supplemented by reference TRBV19 and TRBJ2-3, the full variable domain reads DGGITQSPKYLFRKEGQNVTLSCEQNLNHDAMYWYRQDPGQGLRLIYYSQIVNDFQKGDIAEGYSVSREKKESFPLTVTSAQKNPTAFYLCASSEHRGDTQYFGPGTRLTVL.

As concerns this clone: The CDR3 extends 3 residues past the end of the read, so its final part is completed from the germline J gene. The genes are TRBV7-9 and TRBJ2-5; possible D gene TRBD2, 6 bases. V was trimmed by 4 bases and J by 5 bases, leaving 17 bases between them. The CDR3 is 15 residues long. From germline, CDR1 is SEHNR and CDR2 FQNEAQ (reference sequence). Incomplete CDR3 DNA: TGTGCCAGCAGCTCAAACGGAGGGGCCGGGGAGACC. This gives the protein CASSSNGGAGET. The complete CDR3 protein is CASSSNGGAGETQYF. The whole variable domain, filled in from reference TRBV7-9 and TRBJ2-5, reads DTGVSQNPRHKITKRGQNVTFRCDPISEHNRLYWYRQTLGQGPEFLTYFQNEAQLEKSRLLSDRFSAERPKGSFSTLEIQRTEQGDSAMYLCASSSNGGAGETQYFGPGTRLLVL.

As concerns this clone: The sequenced fragment ends 3 residues before the CDR3 boundary, so the rest is inferred from the germline J gene. This chain links TRBV19 with TRBJ1-1; D gene unclear. The V end was cut by 10 bases, the J end by 0 bases, with 12 bases between. The CDR3 runs 13 residues. Germline V lookup: CDR1 LNHDA, CDR2 SQIVND (reference sequence). CDR3: CATQEYLNTEAFF. The CDR3 bases that were read are TGTGCCACTCAGGAATATTTGAACACTGAA.

Of note for this clone: Read coverage stops 3 residues before the CDR3 terminus; the germline J gene supplies the remainder. The chain joins TRBV30 to TRBJ1-4; 7 positions agree with TRBD1. Germline-derived CDR1 and CDR2 are GTSNPN and SVGIG (reference sequence). The length of the CDR3 is 13 residues. The covered CDR3 bases are TGTGCCTGGAGTGGACAGGGTAATTCACCA. This sequence encodes CAWSGQGNSP. Given in full, the CDR3 is CAWSGQGNSPLFF.

A remark on this clone: The read finishes 3 residues shy of the CDR3 end, and the germline J gene is used to complete it. V gene TRBV30 combines with J gene TRBJ1-2, with 7 bases identical to TRBD1. This CDR3 region has 12 residues. Germline values: CDR1 GTSNPN, CDR2 SVGIG (reference sequence). CDR3 protein: CAWMLTGNDYTF. The CDR3 DNA, read in part, is TGTGCCTGGATGCTGACAGGGAATGAC.

With respect to this clone: The read comes to an end 3 residues before the CDR3 does, leaving the germline J gene to fill in the end. The J gene is TRBJ1-1, the V gene TRBV19; 8 bases map to TRBD1. The V and J ends lost 5 bases and 1 base, in that order; junction bases with no gene match: 15. Germline V CDR1 and CDR2: LNHDA, SQIVND (reference sequence). The CDR3 runs 18 residues. CDR3: CASSPYFPGTGTNTEAFF. CDR3 DNA (partial): TGTGCCAGTAGTCCTTACTTCCCCGGGACAGGAACGAACACTGAA.

Partial CDR3 DNA: TGCAGCGTAGCTCAGCGGTCCTCCTACGAG. Its protein product is CSVAQRSSYE. The whole CDR3 sequence is CSVAQRSSYEQYF. The V and J genes are TRBV29-1 and TRBJ2-7, with a weak D call TRBD2 (5 bases). The CDR3 end lies 3 residues beyond the end of the read and is filled in from the germline J gene. Trimming took 6 bases from V and 0 from J, leaving 12 bases between them. CDR3 length equals 13 residues. The germline gives CDR1 SQVTM, CDR2 ANQGSEA.